Below, one TCR beta chain is given with its context. The clone's antigen remains unknown. One base away there is no much larger clone; base qualities are not given. The library was generated by the immunoSEQ multiplex PCR assay. For the original study's pipeline: A statistical classification framework was built to diagnose cytomegalovirus status from the catalog of TCR beta chain sequences. What TCRdb holds here is the immuneACCESS table cut down to in-frame rearrangements. Part of the clones is not present; checked against another copy, under half of the missing clones reflect an unresolved V gene, and the others are unexplained. V and J calls and clone size are given by that table; D and trimming were obtained from the DNA. This sample is represented by 200,000 to 250,000 clones; roughly 83% of them were singletons. 4.5% to 7% of the sample goes to the ten largest clones. The donors belonged to the validation cohort of about 130 subjects, which was separate from the approximately 660-subject first cohort.

CDR1 and CDR2, looked up from the germline V gene (reference sequence), are GTSNPN and SVGIG. From its cysteine to its phenylalanine, the CDR3 spans 11 amino acids. The read is trimmed to its CDR3 DNA, 33 bases read in frame from base 1. Trimming removed 2 bases from V and 8 bases from J, leaving 9 bases between the germline ends. The data stem from a study of cytomegalovirus exposure and HLA in healthy donors (dated 2017 in TCRdb). Study-wide context: According to a later analysis, the roughly 120 validation repertoires were produced on the same platform as the 680 or so repertoires of the first cohort. The study aimed to test whether signatures of past pathogen exposure could be identified by cataloging public T cell receptors. In addition to the first cohort of 650 to 800 subjects, a separate validation cohort of around 110 different subjects was used. To predict cytomegalovirus infection status, the study combined high-throughput TCR immunosequencing, statistical association of individual TCRs with disease status, and machine learning. The paper as a whole reports these results and caveats: The classifier was reported to diagnose cytomegalovirus status with high specificity and sensitivity in both the original and validation cohorts. In a later analysis, TCRs clustered in the first cohort were found to also tend to co-occur in the 130 or so validation repertoires, with approximately 94% of cluster scores above 0. A few of the identified cytomegalovirus-associated TCR beta chains were confirmed in vitro to be specific for cytomegalovirus antigens. In the study, approximately 160 TCR beta chains were listed as associated with cytomegalovirus. The authors suggested that the approach could potentially be extended to other disease states and immunological phenotypes. Most TCR sequences were observed very rarely across donors, whereas some public TCRs were present in many individuals. The validation cohort had no HLA typing available for a later analysis, so co-occurrence within that cohort was assessed over all 130 or so repertoires.

The TCR originated in a woman aged 18-29 years in good health and CMV-seronegative. In this chain, TRBV30 is recombined with TRBJ1-2, with the D gene not confidently named. What was sequenced was PBMCs. The bases read TGTGCCTGGAGTCGAGGAGTGGGCTACACCTTC. Protein translation: CAWSRGVGYTF.